This TCR beta chain was observed in a study of cytomegalovirus exposure and HLA in healthy donors. The PCR contained 60 Vbeta and 13 Jbeta primers. TCRdb's copy holds only in-frame clones and misses some; the assay was immunoSEQ multiplex PCR. The table lists about 190,000 clones, over 80% of them singletons, with roughly 10% in the top ten. Germline V gene lookup returns CDR1 MNHNS and CDR2 SASEGT. Deletions cut 6 bases from V and 13 bases from J, with 12 bases between. CDR3 length: 11 amino acids. The clonotype originates from a woman aged 50 to 60 in good health and CMV-seropositive. The chain couples TRBV6-1 to TRBJ1-4; D not resolved. Sequences were obtained from PBMCs. This chain's CDR3 is CASSALVGLFF. Written as DNA, the CDR3 is TGTGCCAGCAGCGCCCTTGTCGGACTGTTTTTT.